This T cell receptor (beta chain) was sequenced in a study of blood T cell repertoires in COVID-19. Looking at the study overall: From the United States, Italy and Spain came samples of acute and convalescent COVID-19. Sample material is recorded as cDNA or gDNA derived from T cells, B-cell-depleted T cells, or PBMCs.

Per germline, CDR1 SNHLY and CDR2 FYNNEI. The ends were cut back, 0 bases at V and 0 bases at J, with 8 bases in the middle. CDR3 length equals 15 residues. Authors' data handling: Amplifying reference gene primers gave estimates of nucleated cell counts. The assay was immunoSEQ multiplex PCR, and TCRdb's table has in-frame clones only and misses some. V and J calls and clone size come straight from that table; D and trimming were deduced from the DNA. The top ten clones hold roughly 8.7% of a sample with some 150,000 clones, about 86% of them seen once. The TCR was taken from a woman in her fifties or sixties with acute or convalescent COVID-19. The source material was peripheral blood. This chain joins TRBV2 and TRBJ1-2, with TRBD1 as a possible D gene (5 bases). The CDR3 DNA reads TGTGCCAGCAGTGAAGCGCGACAGCCTAACTATGGCTACACCTTC. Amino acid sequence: CASSEARQPNYGYTF. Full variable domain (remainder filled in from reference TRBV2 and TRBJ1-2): EPEVTQTPSHQVTQMGQEVILRCVPISNHLYFYWYRQILGQKVEFLVSFYNNEISEKSEIFDDQFSVERPDGSNFTLKIRSTKLEDSAMYFCASSEARQPNYGYTFGSGTRLTVV.